Presented here are 19 T cell receptor beta chains from one specimen sequenced in a study of blood T cell repertoires in COVID-19. TCRdb keeps only in-frame clones here, not all; method: immunoSEQ multiplex PCR. In the table there are 250,000 to 300,000 clones, approximately 85% of which are singletons. Sequenced input: PBMCs or T cells enriched from blood (not recorded which). The receptors derive from a woman aged 25 to 39 who had recovered from COVID-19.

A single count supports this clone. The chain combines TRBV27 with TRBJ2-2; D possibly corresponds to TRBD2 (5 bases). The CDR3 sequence is 18 residues long. The V end lost 2 bases, the J end lost 6 bases, and 22 bases lay between the germline ends. The germline CDR1 and CDR2 sequences are MNHEY and SMNVEV (reference sequence). In DNA, the CDR3 is TGTGCCAGCAGTTTAGTTTTAACTGGACTTGGGTACTCCGGGGAGCTGTTTTTT. Protein: CASSLVLTGLGYSGELFF.

The chain employs TRBV27 and TRBJ1-5; weak D call: TRBD1 (6 bases). Germline CDR1 reads MNHEY; CDR2 reads SMNVEV (reference sequence). This CDR3 is built from 14 residues. Trimming stripped 2 bases from V and 6 bases from J, with 11 bases between. The CDR3 nucleotides read TGTGCCAGCAGTTTAACGGGGGGGGCTCAGCCCCAGCATTTT. This gives the protein CASSLTGGAQPQHF.

Written as DNA, the CDR3 is TGTGCCAGCAGCTTAGGTGTCGATCAGCCCCAGCATTTT. Translated: CASSLGVDQPQHF. The genes are TRBV7-8 and TRBJ1-5; D remains unclear. The V end was cut by 1 base, the J end by 5 bases, with 6 bases between. Germline CDR1 and CDR2: SGHVS and FQNEAQ. The CDR3 has 13 residues. Full variable domain (outside the CDR3, taken from reference TRBV7-8 and TRBJ1-5): GAGVSQSPRYKVAKRGQDVALRCDPISGHVSLFWYQQALGQGPEFLTYFQNEAQLDKSGLPSDRFFAERPEGSVSTLKIQRTQQEDSAVYLCASSLGVDQPQHFGDGTRLSIL.

The CDR3 DNA reads TGTGCCAGCAGCCGTCCGGGACTAGCGGGAAGGGAGCAGTTCTTC. This codes for CASSRPGLAGREQFF. The chain has TRBV7-9 and TRBJ2-1; 13 positions match TRBD2. V lost 5 bases, J lost 10 bases, and 8 bases stayed unmatched. This CDR3 region has 15 residues. The germline gives CDR1 SEHNR, CDR2 FQNEAQ (reference sequence).

The genes are TRBV5-1 and TRBJ2-5; possible D gene TRBD1, 6 bases. The CDR3 length is 16 residues. Trimming pared 4 bases from V and 4 bases from J, leaving 20 bases between. CDR1 is SGHRS and CDR2 is YFSETQ in the germline V gene. CDR3 in DNA: TGCGCCAGCAGCAGGGACGGGACACCGTTCCGAGAGACCCAGTACTTC. Its translation is CASSRDGTPFRETQYF.

The CDR3 DNA reads TGTGCCAGCAGTTTACGCGGCGGCCGGCCGGAGCAGTACTTC. Encoded protein: CASSLRGGRPEQYF. The chain uses TRBV27 and TRBJ2-7; D uncertain. The CDR3 sequence is 14 residues long. Trimming removed 2 bases from V and 7 bases from J, with 15 bases in between. The germline V gene has CDR1 MNHEY and CDR2 SMNVEV (reference sequence).

The chain joins TRBV6-6 to TRBJ1-4, with 8 bases fitting TRBD1. J was trimmed by 8 bases and V by 5 bases; bases with no gene match: 7. The CDR3 has 14 amino acids. The germline V gene has CDR1 MNHNY and CDR2 SVGAGI (reference sequence). The CDR3 DNA reads as TGTGCCAGCAGTGGCACAGGGGGAGGCGAAAAACTGTTTTTT. It translates to CASSGTGGGEKLFF.

CDR3 amino acids: CASSLGTLMGAHYGYTF. The CDR3 DNA reads as TGTGCCAGCAGCCTCGGGACCCTCATGGGGGCACACTATGGCTACACCTTC. The J gene is TRBJ1-2, the V gene TRBV28, with D perhaps TRBD1 (6 bases). Germline values: CDR1 MDHEN, CDR2 SYDVKM. This CDR3 has 17 residues. The germline V and J ends were trimmed by 6 bases and 3 bases, with 23 bases remaining between them.

This chain uses TRBV6-5 with TRBJ1-4; 8 bases line up with TRBD1. Unmatched junction bases numbered 3, after V lost 0 bases and J lost 6 bases. The CDR3 length is 15 residues. Per germline, CDR1 MNHEY and CDR2 SVGAGI. CDR3 DNA sequence: TGTGCCAGCAGTTACTCCGGGACAGGATATGAAAAACTGTTTTTT. It encodes CASSYSGTGYEKLFF.

V gene TRBV9 combines with J gene TRBJ1-1, with D uncertain. The V gene's germline CDR1 is SGDLS and CDR2 YYNGEE. V dropped 4 bases and J dropped 3 bases, with 19 bases sitting between them. The CDR3 contains 16 residues. Written as DNA, the CDR3 is TGTGCCAGCAGCCCCCAAGTTGGCGGAGGGTACACTGAAGCTTTCTTT. Translation gives CASSPQVGGGYTEAFF.

The chain uses TRBV29-1 and TRBJ1-1; D perhaps matches TRBD1 (6 bases). V gave up 2 bases and J gave up 1 base, with 14 bases separating them. CDR1 and CDR2 from the germline V gene are SQVTM and ANQGSEA. The CDR3 consists of 15 residues. The CDR3 loop is CSVETRQAANTEAFF. CDR3 sequence (DNA): TGCAGCGTTGAAACTCGACAGGCCGCGAACACTGAAGCTTTCTTT.

V is TRBV7-8 and J is TRBJ2-1; D not certain. The germline V gene encodes CDR1 SGHVS and CDR2 FQNEAQ. Deletions cut 5 bases from V and 7 bases from J, with 9 bases between. CDR3 size: 12 residues. For the CDR3, the DNA is TGTGCCAGCAGCCAACTCTATAATGAGCAGTTCTTC. Amino acid sequence: CASSQLYNEQFF.

The CDR3, as DNA: TGTGCCTGGAGTACTTTGGAGACCCAGTACTTC. Protein: CAWSTLETQYF. The chain uses TRBV30 and TRBJ2-5; D ambiguous. Per germline, CDR1 GTSNPN and CDR2 SVGIG (reference sequence). V was shortened by 2 bases and J by 5 bases, with 6 bases between the two germline ends. The CDR3 extends over 11 amino acids.

V gene TRBV11-2 combines with J gene TRBJ1-2; possible D gene TRBD1, 6 bases. The CDR3 totals 13 residues. Germline V gives CDR1 SGHAT, CDR2 FQNNGV. V was pared by 1 base and J by 9 bases, with 12 bases between. In DNA form, the CDR3 reads TGTGCCAGCAGCTTAGGGCAGGGGATTAGCTACACCTTC. It codes for CASSLGQGISYTF.

The V gene is TRBV5-1, the J gene TRBJ1-1, with D possibly being TRBD1 (6 bases). Germline V gene data show CDR1 as SGHRS and CDR2 as YFSETQ. The CDR3 runs to 15 residues. V was clipped by 2 bases and J by 4 bases, with 15 bases between them. The CDR3 reads CASSFATGSVTEAFF. The CDR3 nucleotides are TGCGCCAGCAGCTTTGCAACAGGGTCGGTCACTGAAGCTTTCTTT.

The sample holds a few counts of this clone. The V call is TRBV5-4, the J call TRBJ2-5; TRBD2 aligns across 14 bases. CDR1 is SGHNT and CDR2 is YYREEE in the germline V gene (reference sequence). The CDR3 length is 15 residues. J lost 8 bases, V lost 4 bases, and 7 bases had no gene match. The CDR3 nucleotides read TGTGCCAGCAGCCAGACCGGGACTAGCGGGAGTACCCAGTACTTC. Translating it yields CASSQTGTSGSTQYF.

The V call is TRBV9, the J call TRBJ1-3; D is ambiguous. Looked up from germline, CDR1 is SGDLS and CDR2 is YYNGEE. V lost 1 base to trimming and J lost 1 base, with 6 bases between them. The CDR3 has 14 residues. CDR3 DNA: TGTGCCAGCAGCGTATTAGCGTCTGGAAACACCATATATTTT. Its translation: CASSVLASGNTIYF.

Of note for this clone: The same CDR3 is also encoded by other DNA sequences in this sample. CDR3 region: CASSLRDRGYEQYF. The CDR3 DNA follows: TGCGCCAGCAGCCTCCGGGACAGGGGTTACGAGCAGTACTTC. This chain connects TRBV4-1 to TRBJ2-7, with TRBD1 matching over 10 bases. The CDR3 length is 14 residues. Germline assignment: CDR1 MGHRA and CDR2 YSYEKL. Trimming took 4 bases from V and 4 from J; bases not matched to a gene: 4.

The chain carries TRBV30 and TRBJ2-2; D not resolved. The CDR3 extends over 13 amino acids. The V gene lost 0 bases and the J gene lost 5 bases, with 7 bases spanning the gap. Germline-derived CDR1 and CDR2 are GTSNPN and SVGIG (reference sequence). CDR3 in amino acids: CAWSVETTGELFF. The DNA of the CDR3 is TGTGCCTGGAGTGTAGAAACTACCGGGGAGCTGTTTTTT.